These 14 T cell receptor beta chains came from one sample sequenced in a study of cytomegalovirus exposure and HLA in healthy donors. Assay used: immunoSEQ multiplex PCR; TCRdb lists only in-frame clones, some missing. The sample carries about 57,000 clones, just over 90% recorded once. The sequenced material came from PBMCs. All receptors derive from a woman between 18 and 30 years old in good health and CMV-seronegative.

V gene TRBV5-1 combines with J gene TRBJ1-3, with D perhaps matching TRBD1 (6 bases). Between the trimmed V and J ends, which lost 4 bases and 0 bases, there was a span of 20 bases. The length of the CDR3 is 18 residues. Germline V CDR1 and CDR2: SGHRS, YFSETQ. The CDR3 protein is CASSPDPQGPSSGNTIYF. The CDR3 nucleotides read TGCGCCAGCAGCCCGGACCCACAGGGCCCAAGCTCTGGAAACACCATATATTTT.

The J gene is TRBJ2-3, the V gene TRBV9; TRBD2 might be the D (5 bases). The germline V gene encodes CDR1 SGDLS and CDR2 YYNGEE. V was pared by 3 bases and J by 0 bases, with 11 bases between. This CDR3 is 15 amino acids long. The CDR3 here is CASSDGVSSTDTQYF. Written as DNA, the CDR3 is TGTGCCAGCAGCGACGGGGTCTCTAGCACAGATACGCAGTATTTT.

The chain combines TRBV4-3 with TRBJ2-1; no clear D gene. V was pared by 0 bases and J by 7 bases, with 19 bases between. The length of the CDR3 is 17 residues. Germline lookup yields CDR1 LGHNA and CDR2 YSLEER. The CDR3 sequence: CASSQDLRDLITNEQFF. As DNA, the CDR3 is TGCGCCAGCAGCCAAGATCTGAGAGATCTTATTACGAATGAGCAGTTCTTC.

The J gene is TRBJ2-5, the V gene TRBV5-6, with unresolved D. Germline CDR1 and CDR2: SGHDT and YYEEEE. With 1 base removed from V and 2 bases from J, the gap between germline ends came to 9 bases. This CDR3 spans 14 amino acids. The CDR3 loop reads CASSLLTSQETQYF. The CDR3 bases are TGTGCCAGCAGCTTGCTTACATCACAAGAGACCCAGTACTTC.

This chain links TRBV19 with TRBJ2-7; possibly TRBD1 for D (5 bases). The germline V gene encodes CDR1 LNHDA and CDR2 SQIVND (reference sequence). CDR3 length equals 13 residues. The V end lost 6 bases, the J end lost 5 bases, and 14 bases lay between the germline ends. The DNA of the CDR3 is TGTGCCAGTAGCTTGGGGCTGGACCACGAGCAGTACTTC. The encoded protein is CASSLGLDHEQYF.

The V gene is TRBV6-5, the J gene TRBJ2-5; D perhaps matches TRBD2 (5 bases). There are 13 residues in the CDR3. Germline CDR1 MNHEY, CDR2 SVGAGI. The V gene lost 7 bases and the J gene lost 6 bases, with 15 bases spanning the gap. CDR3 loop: CASTTGLVQTQYF. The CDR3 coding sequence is TGTGCCAGCACCACGGGGTTGGTTCAGACCCAGTACTTC.

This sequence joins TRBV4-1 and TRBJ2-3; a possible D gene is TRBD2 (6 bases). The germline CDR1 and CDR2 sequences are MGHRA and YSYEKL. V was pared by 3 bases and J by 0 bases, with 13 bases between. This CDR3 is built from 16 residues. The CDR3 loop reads CASSHRLGGSTDTQYF. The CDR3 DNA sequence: TGCGCCAGCAGCCACCGACTAGGCGGGAGCACAGATACGCAGTATTTT.

CDR3 DNA: TGTGCCAGTAGCCGGGACAGGGTAAATGAAAAACTGTTTTTT. The encoded protein is CASSRDRVNEKLFF. The chain recombines TRBV19 with TRBJ1-4, with 9 positions matching TRBD1. The germline gives CDR1 LNHDA, CDR2 SQIVND (reference sequence). The CDR3 covers 14 residues. J was trimmed by 5 bases and V by 6 bases; bases with no gene match: 4.

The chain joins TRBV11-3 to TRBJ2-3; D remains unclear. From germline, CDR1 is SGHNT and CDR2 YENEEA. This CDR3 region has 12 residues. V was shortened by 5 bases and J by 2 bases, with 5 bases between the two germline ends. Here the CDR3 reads CASSPDTDTQYF. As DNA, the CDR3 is TGTGCCAGCAGCCCAGACACAGATACGCAGTATTTT. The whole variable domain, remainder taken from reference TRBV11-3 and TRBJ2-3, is EAGVVQSPRYKIIEKKQPVAFWCNPISGHNTLYWYLQNLGQGPELLIRYENEEAVDDSQLPKDRFSAERLKGVDSTLKIQPAELGDSAVYLCASSPDTDTQYFGPGTRLTVL.

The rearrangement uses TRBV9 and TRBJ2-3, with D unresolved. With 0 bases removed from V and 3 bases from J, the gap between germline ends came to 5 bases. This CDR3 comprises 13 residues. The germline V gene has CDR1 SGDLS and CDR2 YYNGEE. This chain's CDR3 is CASSVDRTDTQYF. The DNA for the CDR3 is TGTGCCAGCAGCGTAGACCGGACAGATACGCAGTATTTT.

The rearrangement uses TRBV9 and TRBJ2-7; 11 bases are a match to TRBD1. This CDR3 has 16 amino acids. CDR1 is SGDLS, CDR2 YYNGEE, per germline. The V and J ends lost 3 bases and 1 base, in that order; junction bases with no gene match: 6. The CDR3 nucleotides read TGTGCCAGCAGCGCATCCGGGACAGGGGGTTCCTACGAGCAGTACTTC. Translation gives CASSASGTGGSYEQYF.

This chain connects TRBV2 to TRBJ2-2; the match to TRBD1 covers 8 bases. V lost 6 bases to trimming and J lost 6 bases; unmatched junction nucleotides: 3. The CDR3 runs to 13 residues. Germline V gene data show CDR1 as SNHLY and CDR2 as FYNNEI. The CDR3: CASRSQGAGELFF. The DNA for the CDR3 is TGTGCCAGCAGGTCACAGGGGGCCGGGGAGCTGTTTTTT.

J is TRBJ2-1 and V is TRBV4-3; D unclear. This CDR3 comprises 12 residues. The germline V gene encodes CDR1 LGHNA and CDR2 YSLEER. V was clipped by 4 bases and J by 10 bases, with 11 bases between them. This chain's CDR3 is CASSLDRSEQFF. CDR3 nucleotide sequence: TGCGCCAGCAGCCTAGATAGGAGCGAGCAGTTCTTC.

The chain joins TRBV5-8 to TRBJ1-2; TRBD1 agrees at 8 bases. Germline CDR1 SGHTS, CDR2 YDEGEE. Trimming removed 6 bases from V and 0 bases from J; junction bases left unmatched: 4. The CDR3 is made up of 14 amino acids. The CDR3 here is CASNPQGANYGYTF. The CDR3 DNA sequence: TGTGCCAGCAACCCACAGGGGGCTAACTATGGCTACACCTTC.